This T cell receptor (beta chain) was observed in a study of cytomegalovirus exposure and HLA in healthy donors. Notes on the study in general: When analyzed later, a missense DCLRE1C variant was found to be linked to TCR beta V- and J-gene trimming.

Details on this clone: Its antigen is currently unknown.

CDR1 and CDR2 (germline): LNHDA, SQIVND (reference sequence). V gave up 8 bases and J gave up 6 bases, with 7 bases separating them. The length of the CDR3 is 10 residues. 13 Jbeta primers and 60 Vbeta primers were used for the PCR. This table comes from immunoSEQ multiplex PCR, and its TCRdb copy is limited to in-frame clones, with some not included. This table holds 100,000 or so clones, just under 75% found once. The sequenced sample consisted of PBMCs. The chain is built from TRBV19 and TRBJ1-2; D gene uncertain. This clonotype was sampled from a man aged 45-65 years in good health and CMV-seropositive. CDR3 protein: CASLSDGYTF. CDR3 sequence (DNA): TGTGCCAGTTTGTCGGATGGCTACACCTTC.